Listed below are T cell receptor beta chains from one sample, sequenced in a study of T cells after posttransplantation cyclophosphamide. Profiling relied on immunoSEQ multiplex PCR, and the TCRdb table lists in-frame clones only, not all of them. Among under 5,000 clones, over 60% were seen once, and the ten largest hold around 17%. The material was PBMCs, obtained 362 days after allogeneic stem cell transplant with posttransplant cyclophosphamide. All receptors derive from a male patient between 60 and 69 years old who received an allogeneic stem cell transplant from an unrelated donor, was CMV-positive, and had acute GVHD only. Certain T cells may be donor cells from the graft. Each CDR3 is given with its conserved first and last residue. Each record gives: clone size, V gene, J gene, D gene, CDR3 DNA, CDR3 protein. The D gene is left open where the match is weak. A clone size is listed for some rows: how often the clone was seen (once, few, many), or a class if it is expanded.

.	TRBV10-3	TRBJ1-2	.	TGTGCCATCAGTGAGCCCGGGACTCCGGTTATCTATGGCTACACCTTC	CAISEPGTPVIYGYTF
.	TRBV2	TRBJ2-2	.	TGTGCCAGCAAGACATCTGGAGGGAACGCCGGGGAGCTGTTTTTT	CASKTSGGNAGELFF
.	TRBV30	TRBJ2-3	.	TGTGCCTATGGGTTAGCGACAGATACGCAGTATTTT	CAYGLATDTQYF
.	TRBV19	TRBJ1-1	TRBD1	TGTGCCAGTAGGCCCATCCGGACAGGGGGAACTGAAGCTTTCTTT	CASRPIRTGGTEAFF
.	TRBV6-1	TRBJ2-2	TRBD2	TGTGCCAGCAGTGACGGGACTAGATCCGGGGAGCTGTTTTTT	CASSDGTRSGELFF
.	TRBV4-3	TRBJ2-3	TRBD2	TGCGCCAGCAGCCAAGATCTTGCGGCGGGGGGACCTTCTAGCACAGATACGCAGTATTTT	CASSQDLAAGGPSSTDTQYF
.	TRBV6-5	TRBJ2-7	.	TGTGCCAGCAGTACGGGACAATCCAGCTCCGAGCAGTACTTC	CASSTGQSSSEQYF
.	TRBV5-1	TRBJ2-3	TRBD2	TGCGCCAGCAGCGGGCCTAGCGGGGCTAGCACAGATACGCAGTATTTT	CASSGPSGASTDTQYF
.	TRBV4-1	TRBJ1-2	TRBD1	TGCGCCAGCAGAAAAACAGGGGCCAGGGCCAGGGGAGGCTACACCTTC	CASRKTGARARGGYTF
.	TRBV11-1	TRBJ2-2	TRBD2	TGTGCCAGCAGCCCACGACTAGCGGACACCGGGGAGCTGTTTTTT	CASSPRLADTGELFF
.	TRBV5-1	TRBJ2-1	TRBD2	TGCGCCAGCAGCTTGCTTGGTGAACTAGCGACCTACAATGAGCAGTTCTTC	CASSLLGELATYNEQFF
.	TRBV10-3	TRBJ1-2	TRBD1	TGTGCCATCAGTGGCACAGGGGAGGATGGCTACACCTTC	CAISGTGEDGYTF
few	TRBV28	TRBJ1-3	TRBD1	TGTGCCAGCAGTCCACAGGGGGCGATAACTGGAAACACCATATATTTT	CASSPQGAITGNTIYF
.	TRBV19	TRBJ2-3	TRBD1	TGTGCCAGTAGTATTGGGACAGGGGCGGCAGATACGCAGTATTTT	CASSIGTGAADTQYF
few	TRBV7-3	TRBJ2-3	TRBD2	TGTGCCAGCAGCTCGGGACTAGCGGGGGGGGCCTACACAGATACGCAGTATTTT	CASSSGLAGGAYTDTQYF
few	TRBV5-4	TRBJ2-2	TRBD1	TGTGCCAGCAGCGACAGGGGCCACACCGGGGAGCTGTTTTTT	CASSDRGHTGELFF
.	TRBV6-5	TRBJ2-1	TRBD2	TGTGCCAGCAGCCCGACTAGCGGATCCTACAATGAGCAGTTCTTC	CASSPTSGSYNEQFF
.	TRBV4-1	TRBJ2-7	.	TGCGCCAGCAGGGAGTCGACAGCGGGCGAGCAGTACTTC	CASRESTAGEQYF